This T cell receptor (beta chain) stems from a study of immune evolution from preneoplasia to lung adenocarcinoma. A note on this clone: Its target is unknown.

Overall study results and limits: Clonality was highest in normal lung, lower in later-stage lesions apparently.

Two lung cancer pathologists independently confirmed each histologic diagnosis. CDR3 length equals 13 residues. Germline V gene data show CDR1 as SQVTM and CDR2 as ANQGSEA. Trimming removed 3 bases from V and 2 bases from J, with 10 bases in between. Clones were read by immunoSEQ multiplex PCR, and TCRdb kept only the in-frame ones, dropping some. The table shows 6,000 to 8,500 clones, with roughly 83% occurring only once. The sample comprised FFPE minimally invasive lung adenocarcinoma tissue. The source is a person between 65 and 79 years old with lung adenocarcinoma. This chain uses TRBV29-1 with TRBJ1-2; no reliable D call. DNA of the CDR3: TGCAGCGTTGACCGGGCATCCAACTATGGCTACACCTTC. Translated, it gives CSVDRASNYGYTF.